This TCR beta chain appears in the sequencing data of a study of cytomegalovirus exposure and HLA in healthy donors. This cohort consisted of healthy bone marrow donors. PCR used 60 Vbeta primers and 13 Jbeta primers. Sequencing used immunoSEQ multiplex PCR; TCRdb keeps in-frame clones, though not all of them. Here the sample spans around 150,000 clones, around three fifths being singletons. The CDR3 covers 17 residues. In germline, CDR1 is MNHEY, CDR2 SMNVEV (reference sequence). V lost 0 bases to trimming and J lost 0 bases; unmatched junction nucleotides: 5. The sequence came from a male donor in good health and CMV-seronegative. The material sequenced was PBMCs. J is TRBJ2-7 and V is TRBV27; 10 bases match TRBD1. CDR3 coding DNA: TGTGCCAGCAGTTTATCACGCGGACAGGGGGACTCCTACGAGCAGTACTTC. Translated, it gives CASSLSRGQGDSYEQYF.